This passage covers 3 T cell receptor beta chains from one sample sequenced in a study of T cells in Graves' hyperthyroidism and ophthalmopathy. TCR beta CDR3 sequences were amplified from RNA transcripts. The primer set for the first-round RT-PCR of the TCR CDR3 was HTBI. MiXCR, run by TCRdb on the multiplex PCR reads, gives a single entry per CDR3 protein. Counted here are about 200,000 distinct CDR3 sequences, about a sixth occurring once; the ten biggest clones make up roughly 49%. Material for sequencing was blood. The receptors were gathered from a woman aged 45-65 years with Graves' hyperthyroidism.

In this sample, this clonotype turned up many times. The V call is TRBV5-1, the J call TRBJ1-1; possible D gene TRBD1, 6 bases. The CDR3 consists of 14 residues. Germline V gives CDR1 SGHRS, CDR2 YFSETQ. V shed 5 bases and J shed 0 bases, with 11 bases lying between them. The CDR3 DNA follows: TGCGCCAGCAGAGGTCAGGGGATGAACACTGAAGCTTTCTTT. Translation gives CASRGQGMNTEAFF.

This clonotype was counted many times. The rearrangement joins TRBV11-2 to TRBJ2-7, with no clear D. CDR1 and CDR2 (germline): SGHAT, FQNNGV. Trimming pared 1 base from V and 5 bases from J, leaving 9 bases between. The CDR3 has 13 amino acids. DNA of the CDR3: TGTGCCAGCAGCTTAGTCGGGCAGAACGAGCAGTACTTC. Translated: CASSLVGQNEQYF.

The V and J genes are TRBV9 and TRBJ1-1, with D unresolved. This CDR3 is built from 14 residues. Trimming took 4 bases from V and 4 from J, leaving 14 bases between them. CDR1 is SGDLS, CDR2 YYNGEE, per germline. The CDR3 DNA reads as TGTGCCAGCAGCTCCACCGGGGAGGGCACTGAAGCTTTCTTT. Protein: CASSSTGEGTEAFF.